This T cell receptor (beta chain) derives from a study of regulatory T cells in long-lasting Graves disease. The CDR3 covers 14 residues. With V trimmed by 7 bases and J by 6 bases, 8 bases remained unmatched. Germline lookup yields CDR1 LNHDA and CDR2 SQIVND (reference sequence). This clonotype has a handful of counts. TCR beta libraries were built with iRepertoire HTBI primers and Arm-PCR of CDR3 regions. TCRdb independently ran MiXCR on the multiplex PCR reads; one entry per CDR3 protein. The table has about 320,000 distinct CDR3 sequences, more than 15% seen once. The time point was: newly diagnosed GD, antithyroid drugs for less than 3 months. Preparation of the TCR library used RNA extracted from PBMCs.

The source is a female donor with Graves disease. The sequences come from peripheral blood mononuclear cells (PBMCs), collected at new diagnosis, from a patient treated with antithyroid drugs. This chain links TRBV19 with TRBJ1-4; 7 bases are shared with TRBD1. CDR3 coding DNA: TGTGCCAGTATGCACCGGGACAGTCATGAAAAACTGTTTTTT. Translation gives CASMHRDSHEKLFF.